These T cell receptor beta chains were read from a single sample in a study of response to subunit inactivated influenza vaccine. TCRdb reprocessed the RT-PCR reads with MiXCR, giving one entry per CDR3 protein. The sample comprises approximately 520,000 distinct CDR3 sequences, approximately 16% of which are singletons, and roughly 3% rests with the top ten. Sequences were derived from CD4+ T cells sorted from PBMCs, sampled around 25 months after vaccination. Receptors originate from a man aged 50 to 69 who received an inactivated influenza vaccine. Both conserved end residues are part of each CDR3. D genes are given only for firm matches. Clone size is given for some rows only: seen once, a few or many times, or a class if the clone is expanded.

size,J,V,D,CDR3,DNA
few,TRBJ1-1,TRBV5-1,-,CASLRGSSNTEAFF,TGCGCCAGCCTACGGGGGTCATCGAACACTGAAGCTTTCTTT
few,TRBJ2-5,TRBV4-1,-,CASSPLLQETQYF,TGCGCCAGCAGCCCGCTCCTTCAAGAGACCCAGTACTTC
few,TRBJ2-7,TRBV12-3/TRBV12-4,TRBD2,CASRTSGGLGEQYF,TGTGCCAGCAGGACTAGCGGGGGCTTGGGGGAGCAGTACTTC
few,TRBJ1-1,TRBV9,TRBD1,CASSVGRGTGPMNTEAFF,TGTGCCAGCAGCGTAGGCCGAGGGACAGGGCCCATGAACACTGAAGCTTTCTTT
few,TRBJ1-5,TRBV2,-,CASSDSVDSNQPQHF,TGTGCCAGCAGTGACAGCGTCGATAGCAATCAGCCCCAGCATTTT
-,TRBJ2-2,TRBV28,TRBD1,CASVLGTGGSGELFF,TGTGCCAGCGTCCTTGGGACAGGGGGTTCCGGGGAGCTGTTTTTT
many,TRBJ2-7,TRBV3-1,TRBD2,CASSQGGSSLYEQYF,TGTGCCAGCAGCCAAGGCGGGAGTAGTCTATACGAGCAGTACTTC
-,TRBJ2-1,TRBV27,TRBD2,CASRRTSGQSSYNEQFF,TGTGCCAGCCGACGGACTAGCGGACAGAGCTCCTACAATGAGCAGTTCTTC
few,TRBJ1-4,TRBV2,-,CASRGPEKLFF,TGTGCCAGCAGGGGACCGGAAAAACTGTTTTTT
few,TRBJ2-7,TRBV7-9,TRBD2,CASSSGLAGGVDEQYF,TGTGCCAGCAGCTCTGGACTAGCGGGAGGAGTGGACGAGCAGTACTTC
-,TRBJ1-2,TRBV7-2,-,CASSLSITTNYGYTF,TGTGCCAGCAGCTTATCAATTACAACTAACTATGGCTACACCTTC
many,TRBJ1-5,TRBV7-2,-,CASSLVDGSNQPQHF,TGTGCCAGCAGCTTAGTGGACGGGAGCAATCAGCCCCAGCATTTT
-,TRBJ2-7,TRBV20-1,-,CSALPGQAAYEQYF,TGCAGTGCCCTCCCGGGGCAGGCCGCCTACGAGCAGTACTTC
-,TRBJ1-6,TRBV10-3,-,CAISEVYSPLHF,TGTGCCATCAGTGAGGTCTATTCACCCCTCCACTTT
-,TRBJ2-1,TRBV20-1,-,CSASILAFDEQFF,TGCAGTGCTAGTATTCTAGCTTTTGATGAGCAGTTCTTC
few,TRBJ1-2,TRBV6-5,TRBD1,CASSYSSTGYYGYTF,TGTGCCAGCAGTTACTCGTCGACAGGGTACTATGGCTACACCTTC
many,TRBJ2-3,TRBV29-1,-,CSVEGGTDTQYF,TGCAGCGTTGAGGGCGGCACAGATACGCAGTATTTT
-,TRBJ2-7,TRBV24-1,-,CATSEPGGREQYF,TGTGCCACCAGTGAACCAGGAGGGAGAGAGCAGTACTTC
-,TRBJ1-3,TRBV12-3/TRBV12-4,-,CASSPYAGNTIYF,TGTGCCAGCTCCCCTTATGCGGGGAACACCATATATTTT
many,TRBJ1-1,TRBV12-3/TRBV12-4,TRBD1,CASSTGGIIRNTEAFF,TGTGCCAGCAGCACAGGGGGAATTATACGTAACACTGAAGCTTTCTTT
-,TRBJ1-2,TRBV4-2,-,CASSQDGTVYGYTF,TGTGCCAGCAGCCAAGATGGAACGGTCTATGGCTACACCTTC
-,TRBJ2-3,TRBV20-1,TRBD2,CSARAGGVLDTQYF,TGCAGTGCTAGAGCTGGGGGGGTGTTGGATACGCAGTATTTT
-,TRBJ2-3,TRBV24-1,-,CATSDRTKGTDTQYF,TGTGCCACCTCGGACCGTACTAAAGGCACAGATACGCAGTATTTT
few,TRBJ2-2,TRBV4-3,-,CASSQVGQNTGELFF,TGCGCCAGCAGCCAAGTGGGGCAGAACACCGGGGAGCTGTTTTTT
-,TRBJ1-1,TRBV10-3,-,CAATGRDTEAFF,TGTGCCGCTACCGGGAGGGACACTGAAGCTTTCTTT
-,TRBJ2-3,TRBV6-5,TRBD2,CASSYLISGSADTQYF,TGTGCCAGCAGTTACCTTATTAGCGGGAGTGCAGATACGCAGTATTTT
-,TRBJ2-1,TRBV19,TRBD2,CASSIDGLAGFYNEQFF,TGTGCCAGTAGTATAGATGGACTAGCGGGATTCTACAATGAGCAGTTCTTC
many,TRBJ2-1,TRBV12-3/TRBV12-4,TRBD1,CASSLAGGHEQFF,TGTGCCAGCAGTTTAGCAGGGGGCCATGAGCAGTTCTTC
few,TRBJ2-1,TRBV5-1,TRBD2,CASSLHSGVNEQFF,TGCGCCAGCAGCTTGCATAGCGGGGTTAATGAGCAGTTCTTC
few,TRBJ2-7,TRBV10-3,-,CAISEIVYEQYF,TGTGCCATCAGTGAAATAGTCTACGAGCAGTACTTC
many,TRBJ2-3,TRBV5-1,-,CASSLVRGVSADTQYF,TGCGCCAGCAGCTTAGTTAGGGGCGTGTCAGCGGATACGCAGTATTTT
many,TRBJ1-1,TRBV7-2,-,CASSFGRNTEAFF,TGTGCCAGCAGTTTCGGGCGGAACACTGAAGCTTTCTTT
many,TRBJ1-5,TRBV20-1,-,CSARLPGGGNQPQHF,TGCAGTGCTAGACTGCCAGGAGGAGGCAATCAGCCCCAGCATTTT
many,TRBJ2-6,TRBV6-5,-,CASSFTSGANVLTF,TGTGCCAGCAGTTTTACCTCTGGGGCCAACGTCCTGACTTTC
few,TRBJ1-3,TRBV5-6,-,CASSFGTSNTIYF,TGTGCCAGCAGCTTTGGCACATCCAACACCATATATTTT
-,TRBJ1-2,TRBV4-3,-,CASSQDWQSYFGYTF,TGCGCCAGCAGCCAAGATTGGCAGTCGTATTTTGGCTACACCTTC
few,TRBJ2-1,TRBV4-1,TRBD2,CASSQRTSGGAGGNEQFF,TGCGCCAGCAGCCAAAGGACTAGCGGGGGGGCCGGTGGGAATGAGCAGTTCTTC
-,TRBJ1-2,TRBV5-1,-,CASSWDSRNNYGYTF,TGCGCCAGCAGCTGGGATAGTCGCAATAACTATGGCTACACCTTC
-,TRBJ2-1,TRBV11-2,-,CASSPINEQFF,TGTGCCAGCAGCCCCATCAATGAGCAGTTCTTC
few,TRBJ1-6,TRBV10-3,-,CAISEGGSPLHF,TGTGCCATCAGTGAGGGTGGGTCACCCCTCCACTTT
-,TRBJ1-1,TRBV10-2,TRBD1,CASSTQGGTEAFF,TGCGCCAGCAGTACACAGGGGGGCACTGAAGCTTTCTTT
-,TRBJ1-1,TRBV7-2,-,CASSLRRGYLVSTEAFF,TGTGCCAGCAGCTTGAGAAGGGGATACTTAGTGAGCACTGAAGCTTTCTTT
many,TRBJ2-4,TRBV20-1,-,CSAPTHGAHKNIQYF,TGCAGTGCTCCTACCCATGGGGCGCACAAAAACATTCAGTACTTC
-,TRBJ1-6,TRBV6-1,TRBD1,CASALTGTVNSPLHF,TGTGCCAGTGCCTTAACCGGGACAGTAAATTCACCCCTCCACTTT
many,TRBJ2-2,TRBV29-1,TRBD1,CSALGQGATGELFF,TGCAGCGCCTTGGGACAGGGGGCAACCGGGGAGCTGTTTTTT